This T cell receptor (beta chain) was sequenced during a study of shared clonotypes between healthy human individuals (TCRdb year 2020). Study-level background: The cohort included a few men and a couple of women between 18 and 49 years of age. Between about 0.8 and 9 billion PBMCs per donor were obtained by leukapheresis. The study deeply sequenced blood TCR repertoires of several healthy adults to estimate repertoire size and the extent of clonotype sharing between individuals. Libraries were prepared and TCR repertoires were sequenced by different laboratories using diverse techniques, in order to increase sequencing depth and limit assay-specific biases. Per donor, three plates each were used for CD4 naive and CD4 memory, two for CD8 naive, and one for CD8 memory.

The CDR3 measures 11 amino acids from cysteine to phenylalanine. The sequence is cut down to CDR3 DNA, 33 bases in frame from base 1. V loses 3 bases of germline sequence and J loses 2 bases, and the interval between the two ends is 4 bases. The germline V gene (reference sequence) sets CDR1 to GTSNPN and CDR2 to SVGIG. Details on this clone: Its antigen is not yet known. No much larger clone exists at a distance of one base, and base qualities are not known. Different DNA sequences within this sample yield the same CDR3.

What the study reported, not specific to this receptor: Clonotypes shared by all four sorted-subset donors showed higher generation probabilities than non-shared clonotypes. About 5% of naive CD4, more than 3% of naive CD8, about 2.4% of memory CD4, and 0.4% of memory CD8 clonotypes were shared across several donors. Even with the large sequencing depth, rarefaction of the sorted-subset datasets indicated that sequencing was incomplete. Only blood was sampled, and tissue TCR repertoires likely differ from those in blood. Based on pairwise subsampling, the degree of clonotype sharing among donors was expected to be affected by sequencing depth. Larger estimated clonotype richness was generally found for naive subsets than for memory subsets. Because the study included a small number of donors, the genetic and exposure-history diversity represented was limited.

Using the deep immunoSEQ assay, TCR CDR3 regions were amplified from genomic DNA by multiplex PCR. Genomic DNA extracted from each cell subset was distributed evenly over all wells of several immunoSEQ 96-well plates, and each plate served as one replicate. Each replicate PCR for sorted subsets received roughly 0.2 ug genomic DNA, equal to roughly 30,000 T cell genomes. The purified libraries were quantified using a Qubit 3.0 fluorometer, sized with a Bioanalyzer 2100, and then quantified again using the KAPA Library Quantification kit. Each immunoSEQ 96-well plate was sequenced on its own single-read 150-cycle Illumina NextSeq 550 flow cell. In the paper's pipeline: Because the immunoSEQ output held only junctional sequences and lacked quality scores, the filtering could not match the filtering applied to full-length reads. To assign V/J genes and CDR3, sequences were annotated using PyIR, a Python wrapper for IgBLAST v1.9, with IMGT germline references. Reads with weak V/J assignments (E-value above 1e-6), missing CDR3, stop codons, out-of-frame junctions, or ambiguous translated residues were removed. A V3J clonotype was defined by an identical inferred V gene, J gene, and CDR3 amino acid sequence. To compute the percentage overlap between repertoires, the number of shared unique clonotypes was divided by the size of the smaller repertoire. Repertoire richness was assessed with RTK rarefaction, the Chao1 estimator, and Recon v2.1 estimates of unobserved clonotypes. Generation probabilities were computed with OLGA for all TCRbeta clonotypes obtained by the gDNA method from several donors. In TCRdb, the immuneACCESS table is reduced to in-frame sequences with V and J assigned. These tables do not hold every clone; where another copy was compared, an unresolved V gene accounts for under half, and the others remain unexplained. D and trimming come from the DNA, and the V and J calls and clone size come from that table. Counted in this sample were millions of clones; around 95% of them appeared once. The ten top clones hold 0.1% to 0.15% of the sample.

Donors were healthy HIV-negative adults with no recently reported acute infections or vaccinations. Only Caucasian adults living in Nashville, Tennessee, USA were represented among the donors. CD4+ T cells were enriched by magnetic negative selection, after which naive cells were positively selected on CD45RA and the negative fraction was taken as the memory subset. Blood was collected by leukapheresis, and PBMCs were isolated by Ficoll-Histopaque density gradient centrifugation and then cryopreserved in liquid nitrogen vapor phase. Analytical flow cytometry was used to check the purity and quantity of every magnetically sorted T cell population. Each sorted fraction had its genomic DNA isolated and then quantified by UV absorbance on a Nanodrop 2000c.

The chain employs TRBV30 and TRBJ1-2, with the D gene not confidently named. The origin of this receptor is a man younger than 35 in good health. The sample was naive CD4+ T cells sorted from blood. The sample's cell subset or site label is to be understood as: CD45RA+ positively selected. The CDR3 reads CAWSLNYGYTF. The DNA sequence follows: TGTGCCTGGAGCCTAAACTATGGCTACACCTTC.